Sequencing of this T cell receptor (beta chain) was carried out in a study of neurological immune-mediated disorders. Broader study findings: Levels of TCR clonal expansion peaked in HTLV-1-associated myelopathy and reached their lowest in multiple sclerosis, under those of healthy controls.

This clonotype was seen many times. Its antigen is unknown. With 10-nucleotide random UMIs, 5'RACE was used to make the cDNA. TCRdb re-called the 5' RACE reads through MiXCR, storing one row per CDR3 protein. Of 55,000 to 75,000 distinct CDR3 sequences listed, under 3% were seen once; the top ten hold approximately 3%. Libraries used 2 million unsorted PBMCs kept frozen in RNAlater. Sequencing was done on a sample of PBMCs. The source is a man in his forties or fifties with multiple sclerosis.

The CDR3 DNA sequence: TGTGCCAGCTCCCCCGACGGAACTGGAAACACCATATATTTT. This gives the protein CASSPDGTGNTIYF. V gene TRBV6-1 combines with J gene TRBJ1-3; D remains unclear. The V gene lost 8 bases and the J gene lost 2 bases, with 13 bases spanning the gap. This CDR3 comprises 14 residues. From germline, CDR1 is MNHNS and CDR2 SASEGT.